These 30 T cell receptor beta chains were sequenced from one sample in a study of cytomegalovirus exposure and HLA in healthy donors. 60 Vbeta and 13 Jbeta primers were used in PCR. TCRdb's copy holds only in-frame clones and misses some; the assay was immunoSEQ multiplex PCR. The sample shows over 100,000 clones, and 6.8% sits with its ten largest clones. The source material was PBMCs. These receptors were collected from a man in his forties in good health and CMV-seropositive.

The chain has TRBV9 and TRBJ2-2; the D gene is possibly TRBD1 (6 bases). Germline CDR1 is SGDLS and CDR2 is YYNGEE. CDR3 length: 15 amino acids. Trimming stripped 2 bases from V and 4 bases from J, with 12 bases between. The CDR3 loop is CASSVADRPTGELFF. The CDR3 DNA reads TGTGCCAGCAGCGTTGCAGACAGGCCCACCGGGGAGCTGTTTTTT.

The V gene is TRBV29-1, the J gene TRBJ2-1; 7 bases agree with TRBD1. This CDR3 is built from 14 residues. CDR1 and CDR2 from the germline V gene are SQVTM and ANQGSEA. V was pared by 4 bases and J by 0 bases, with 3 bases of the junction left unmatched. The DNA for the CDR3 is TGCAGCGTTGGACAGGGAAACTCCTACAATGAGCAGTTCTTC. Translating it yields CSVGQGNSYNEQFF.

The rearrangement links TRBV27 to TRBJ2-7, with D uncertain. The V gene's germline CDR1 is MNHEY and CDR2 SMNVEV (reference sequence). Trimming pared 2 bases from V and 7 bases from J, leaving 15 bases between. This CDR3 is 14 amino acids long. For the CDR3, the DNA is TGTGCCAGCAGTTTAAGAGCGCCTGCGTGGGAGCAGTACTTC. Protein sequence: CASSLRAPAWEQYF.

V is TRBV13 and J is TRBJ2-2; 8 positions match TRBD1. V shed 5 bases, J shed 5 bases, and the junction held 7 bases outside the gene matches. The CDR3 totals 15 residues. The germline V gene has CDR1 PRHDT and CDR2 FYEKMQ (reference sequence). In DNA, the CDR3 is TGTGCCAGCAGCCCTATCGACAGGGGAACCGGGGAGCTGTTTTTT. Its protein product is CASSPIDRGTGELFF.

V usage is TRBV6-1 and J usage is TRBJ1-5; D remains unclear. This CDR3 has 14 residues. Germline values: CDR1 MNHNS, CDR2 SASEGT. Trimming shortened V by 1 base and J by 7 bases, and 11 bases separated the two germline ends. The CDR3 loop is CASSEGFGQQPQHF. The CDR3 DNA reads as TGTGCCAGCAGTGAAGGTTTTGGTCAGCAGCCCCAGCATTTT.

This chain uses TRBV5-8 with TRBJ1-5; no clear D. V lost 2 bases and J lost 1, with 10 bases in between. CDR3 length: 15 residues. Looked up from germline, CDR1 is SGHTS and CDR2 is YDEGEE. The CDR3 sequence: CASSFAGVSNQPQHF. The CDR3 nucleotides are TGTGCCAGCAGCTTCGCGGGCGTGAGCAATCAGCCCCAGCATTTT. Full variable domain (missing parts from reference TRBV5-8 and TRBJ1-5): EAGVTQSPTHLIKTRGQQATLRCSPISGHTSVYWYQQALGLGLQFLLWYDEGEERNRGNFPPRFSGRQFPNYSSELNVNALELEDSALYLCASSFAGVSNQPQHFGDGTRLSIL.

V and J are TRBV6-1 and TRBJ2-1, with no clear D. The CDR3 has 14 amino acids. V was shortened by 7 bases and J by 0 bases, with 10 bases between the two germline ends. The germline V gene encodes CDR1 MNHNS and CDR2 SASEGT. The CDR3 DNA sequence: TGTGCCAGCAAAGTGGCGGCCTCCTACAATGAGCAGTTCTTC. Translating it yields CASKVAASYNEQFF.

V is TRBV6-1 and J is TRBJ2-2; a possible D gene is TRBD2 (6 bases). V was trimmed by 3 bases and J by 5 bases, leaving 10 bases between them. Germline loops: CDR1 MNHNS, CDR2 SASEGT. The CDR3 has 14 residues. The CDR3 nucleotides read TGTGCCAGCAGTGACCCGACTAGTACCGGGGAGCTGTTTTTT. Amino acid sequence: CASSDPTSTGELFF.

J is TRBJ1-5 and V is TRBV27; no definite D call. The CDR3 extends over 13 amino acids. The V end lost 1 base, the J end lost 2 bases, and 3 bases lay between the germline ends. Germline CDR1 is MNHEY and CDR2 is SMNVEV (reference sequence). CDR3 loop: CASSLWRNQPQHF. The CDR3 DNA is TGTGCCAGCAGTTTATGGCGCAATCAGCCCCAGCATTTT.

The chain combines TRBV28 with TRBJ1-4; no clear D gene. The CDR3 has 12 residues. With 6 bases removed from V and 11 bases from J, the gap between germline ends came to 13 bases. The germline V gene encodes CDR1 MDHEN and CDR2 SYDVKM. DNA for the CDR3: TGTGCCAGCAGCTTACCCGGGTGGAAACTGTTTTTT. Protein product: CASSLPGWKLFF.

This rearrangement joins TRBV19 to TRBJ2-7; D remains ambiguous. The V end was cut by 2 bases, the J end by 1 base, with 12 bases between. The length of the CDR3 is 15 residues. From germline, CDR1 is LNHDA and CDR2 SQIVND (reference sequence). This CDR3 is CASSISPGASYEQYF. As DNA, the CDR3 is TGTGCCAGTAGTATAAGCCCAGGTGCATCCTACGAGCAGTACTTC. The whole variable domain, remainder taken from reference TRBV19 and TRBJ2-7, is DGGITQSPKYLFRKEGQNVTLSCEQNLNHDAMYWYRQDPGQGLRLIYYSQIVNDFQKGDIAEGYSVSREKKESFPLTVTSAQKNPTAFYLCASSISPGASYEQYFGPGTRLTVT.

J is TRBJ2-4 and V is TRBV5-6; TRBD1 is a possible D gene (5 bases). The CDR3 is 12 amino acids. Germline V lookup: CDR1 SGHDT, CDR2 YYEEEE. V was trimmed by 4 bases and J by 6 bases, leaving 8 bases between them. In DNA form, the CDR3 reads TGTGCCAGCAGCGGGCAGGGAAACATTCAGTACTTC. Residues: CASSGQGNIQYF.

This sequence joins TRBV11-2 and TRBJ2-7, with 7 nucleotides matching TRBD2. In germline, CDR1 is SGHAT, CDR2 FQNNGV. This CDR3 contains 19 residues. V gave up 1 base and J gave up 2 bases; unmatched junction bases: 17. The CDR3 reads CASSLGGGIRLTYTYEQYF. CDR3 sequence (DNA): TGTGCCAGCAGCTTAGGGGGGGGGATAAGGCTTACCTATACCTACGAGCAGTACTTC.

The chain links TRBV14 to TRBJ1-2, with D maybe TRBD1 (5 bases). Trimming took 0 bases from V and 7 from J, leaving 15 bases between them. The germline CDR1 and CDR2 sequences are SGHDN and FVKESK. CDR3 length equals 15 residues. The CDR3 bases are TGTGCCAGCAGCCAAGATGCAGGGTGGTCCGGTGGCTACACCTTC. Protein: CASSQDAGWSGGYTF.

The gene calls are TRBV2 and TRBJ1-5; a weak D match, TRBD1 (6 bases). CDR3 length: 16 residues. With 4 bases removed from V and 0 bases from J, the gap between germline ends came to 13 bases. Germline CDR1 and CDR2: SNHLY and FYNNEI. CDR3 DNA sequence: TGTGCCAGCAGTGGGGACCGGACAGTTAGCAATCAGCCCCAGCATTTT. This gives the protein CASSGDRTVSNQPQHF.

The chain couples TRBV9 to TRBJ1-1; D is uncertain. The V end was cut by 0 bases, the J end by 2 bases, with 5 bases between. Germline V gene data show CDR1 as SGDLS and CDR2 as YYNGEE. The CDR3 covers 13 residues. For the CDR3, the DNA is TGTGCCAGCAGCGTAGGTATAAACACTGAAGCTTTCTTT. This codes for CASSVGINTEAFF.

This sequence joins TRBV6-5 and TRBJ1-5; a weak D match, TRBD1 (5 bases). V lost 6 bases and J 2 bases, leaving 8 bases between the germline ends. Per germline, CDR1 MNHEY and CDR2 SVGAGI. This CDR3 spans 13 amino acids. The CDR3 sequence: CASSPQGNQPQHF. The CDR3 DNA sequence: TGTGCCAGCAGCCCACAGGGCAATCAGCCCCAGCATTTT.

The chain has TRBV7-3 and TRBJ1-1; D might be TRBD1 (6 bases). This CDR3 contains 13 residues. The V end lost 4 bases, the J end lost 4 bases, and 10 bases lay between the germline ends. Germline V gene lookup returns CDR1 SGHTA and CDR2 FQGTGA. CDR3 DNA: TGTGCCAGCAGCTCCCAGGGGTTCACTGAAGCTTTCTTT. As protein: CASSSQGFTEAFF.

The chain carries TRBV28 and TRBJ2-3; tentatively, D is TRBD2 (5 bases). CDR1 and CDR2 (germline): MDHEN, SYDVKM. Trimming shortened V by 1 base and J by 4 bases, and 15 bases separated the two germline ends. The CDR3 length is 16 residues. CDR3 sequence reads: CASSLFPGSVADTQYF. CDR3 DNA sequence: TGTGCCAGCAGTTTATTTCCGGGATCGGTCGCAGATACGCAGTATTTT.

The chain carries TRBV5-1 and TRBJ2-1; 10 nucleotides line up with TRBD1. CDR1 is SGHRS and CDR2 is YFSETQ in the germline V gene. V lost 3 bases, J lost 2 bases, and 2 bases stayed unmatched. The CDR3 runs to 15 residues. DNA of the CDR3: TGCGCCAGCAGCTCCGGACAGGGGGCCTACAATGAGCAGTTCTTC. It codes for CASSSGQGAYNEQFF.

DNA of the CDR3: TGTGCCTGGAGTGTACTAGCGGGAGGGTTCTACAATGAGCAGTTCTTC. The encoded protein is CAWSVLAGGFYNEQFF. The chain carries TRBV30 and TRBJ2-1; 13 positions agree with TRBD2. This CDR3 spans 16 amino acids. Germline loops: CDR1 GTSNPN, CDR2 SVGIG (reference sequence). J gave up 3 bases and V 0 bases, and 2 bases lay outside the gene matches.

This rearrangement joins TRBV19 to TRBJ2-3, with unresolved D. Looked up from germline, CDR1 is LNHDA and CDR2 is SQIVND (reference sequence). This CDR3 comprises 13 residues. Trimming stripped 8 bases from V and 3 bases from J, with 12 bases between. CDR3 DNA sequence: TGTGCCAGTGCGTCGGGTGATACAGATACGCAGTATTTT. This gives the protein CASASGDTDTQYF.

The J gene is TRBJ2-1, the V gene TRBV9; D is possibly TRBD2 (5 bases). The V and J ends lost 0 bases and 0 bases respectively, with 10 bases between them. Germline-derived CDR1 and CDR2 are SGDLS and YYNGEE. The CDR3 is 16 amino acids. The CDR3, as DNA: TGTGCCAGCAGCGTAGGAGGGTCGAGCTCCTACAATGAGCAGTTCTTC. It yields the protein CASSVGGSSSYNEQFF.

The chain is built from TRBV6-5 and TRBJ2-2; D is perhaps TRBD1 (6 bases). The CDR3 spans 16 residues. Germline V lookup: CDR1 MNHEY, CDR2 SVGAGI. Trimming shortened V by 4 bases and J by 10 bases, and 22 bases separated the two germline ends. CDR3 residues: CASSSGTINPRLELFF. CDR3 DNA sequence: TGTGCCAGCAGTTCCGGGACAATTAACCCGAGGTTGGAGCTGTTTTTT.

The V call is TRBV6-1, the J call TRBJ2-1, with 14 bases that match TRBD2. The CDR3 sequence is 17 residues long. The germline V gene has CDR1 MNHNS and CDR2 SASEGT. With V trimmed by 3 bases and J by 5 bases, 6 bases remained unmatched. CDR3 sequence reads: CASSETSGRALDNEQFF. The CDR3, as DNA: TGTGCCAGCAGTGAGACTAGCGGGAGGGCCCTCGACAATGAGCAGTTCTTC.

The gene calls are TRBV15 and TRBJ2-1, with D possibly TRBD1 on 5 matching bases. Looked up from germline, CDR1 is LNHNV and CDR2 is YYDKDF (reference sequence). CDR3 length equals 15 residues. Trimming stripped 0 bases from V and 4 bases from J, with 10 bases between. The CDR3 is CATSRDREYYNEQFF. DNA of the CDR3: TGTGCCACCAGCAGAGACAGGGAATATTACAATGAGCAGTTCTTC.

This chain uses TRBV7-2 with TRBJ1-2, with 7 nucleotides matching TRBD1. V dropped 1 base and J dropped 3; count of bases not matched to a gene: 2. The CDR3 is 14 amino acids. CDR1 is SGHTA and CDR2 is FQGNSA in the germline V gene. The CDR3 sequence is CASSLEGADYGYTF. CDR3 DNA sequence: TGTGCCAGCAGCTTAGAGGGGGCGGACTATGGCTACACCTTC.

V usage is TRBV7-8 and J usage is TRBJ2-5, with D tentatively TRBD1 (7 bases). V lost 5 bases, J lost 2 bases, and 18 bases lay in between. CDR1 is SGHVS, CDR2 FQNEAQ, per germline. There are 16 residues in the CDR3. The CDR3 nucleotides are TGTGCCAGCAGCCACCTGGCGGGACAGAAACAAGAGACCCAGTACTTC. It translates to CASSHLAGQKQETQYF.

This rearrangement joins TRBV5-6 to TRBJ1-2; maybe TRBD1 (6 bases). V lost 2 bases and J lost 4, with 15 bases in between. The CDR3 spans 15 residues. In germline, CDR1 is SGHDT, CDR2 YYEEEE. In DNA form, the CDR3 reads TGTGCCAGCAGCTTATTGATGGGGGCCGGCTATGGCTACACCTTC. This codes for CASSLLMGAGYGYTF. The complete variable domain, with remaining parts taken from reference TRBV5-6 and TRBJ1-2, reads DAGVTQSPTHLIKTRGQQVTLRCSPKSGHDTVSWYQQALGQGPQFIFQYYEEEERQRGNFPDRFSGHQFPNYSSELNVNALLLGDSALYLCASSLLMGAGYGYTFGSGTRLTVV.

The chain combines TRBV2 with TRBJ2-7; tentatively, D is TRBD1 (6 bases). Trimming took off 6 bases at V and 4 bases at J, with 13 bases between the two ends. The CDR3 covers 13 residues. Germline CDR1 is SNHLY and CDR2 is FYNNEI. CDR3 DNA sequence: TGTGCCAGCAGGACCTCTACAGGGTACGAGCAGTACTTC. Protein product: CASRTSTGYEQYF. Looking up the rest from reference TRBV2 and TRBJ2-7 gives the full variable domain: EPEVTQTPSHQVTQMGQEVILRCVPISNHLYFYWYRQILGQKVEFLVSFYNNEISEKSEIFDDQFSVERPDGSNFTLKIRSTKLEDSAMYFCASRTSTGYEQYFGPGTRLTVT.